The 13 T cell receptor beta chains below come from one sample, sequenced in a study of blood T cell repertoires in COVID-19. The assay was immunoSEQ multiplex PCR, and TCRdb's table has in-frame clones only and misses some. The sample comprises tens of thousands of clones, 65% to 90% of which are singletons, and about 18% rests with the top ten. Sequencing used peripheral blood. All receptors come from a human donor in a cohort sampled during active COVID-19.

This clone was seen once. CDR3 nucleotides: TGTGCCAGCAGTTACTCAATGACAGGGTCAGAGACCCAGTACTTC. Translated, it gives CASSYSMTGSETQYF. The gene calls are TRBV6-2 or TRBV6-3 and TRBJ2-5; 7 nucleotides agree with TRBD1. After removal of 0 bases from V and 4 bases from J, the junction contained 5 bases not matched to a gene. The CDR3 runs to 15 residues. Germline CDR1 reads MNHEY; CDR2 reads SVGEGT.

This sequence joins TRBV3-1 (or the pseudogene TRBV3-2) and TRBJ1-2; the D gene is possibly TRBD1 (5 bases). The CDR3 length is 14 residues. Deletions cut 4 bases from V and 6 bases from J, with 15 bases between. Germline assignment: CDR1 LGHDT and CDR2 YNNKEL (reference sequence). CDR3 nucleotide sequence: TGTGCCAGCAGCCCCTGGGCAGGAGGGGATGGCTACACCTTC. Its protein product is CASSPWAGGDGYTF.

This clone was seen a handful of times. The gene calls are TRBV5-1 and TRBJ2-2; 8 bases are shared with TRBD2. This CDR3 is 16 amino acids long. In germline, CDR1 is SGHRS, CDR2 YFSETQ. The V segment lost 3 bases and the J segment 2 bases; nucleotides outside the gene matches: 6. CDR3 sequence reads: CASSWGSGANTGELFF. DNA of the CDR3: TGCGCCAGCAGCTGGGGTAGCGGGGCCAACACCGGGGAGCTGTTTTTT.

The V and J genes are TRBV6-2 or TRBV6-3 and TRBJ2-1; no definite D call. Trimming took 6 bases from V and 9 from J, leaving 9 bases between them. The CDR3 has 11 amino acids. CDR1 is MNHEY, CDR2 SVGEGT, per germline. This chain's CDR3 is CASSKRVEQFF. The CDR3 bases are TGTGCCAGCAGCAAACGGGTTGAGCAGTTCTTC.

The J gene is TRBJ2-7, the V gene TRBV5-1, with D perhaps TRBD1 (6 bases). The CDR3 is 14 residues long. V was trimmed by 1 base and J by 4 bases, leaving 12 bases between them. Germline V CDR1 and CDR2: SGHRS, YFSETQ. For the CDR3, the DNA is TGCGCCAGCAGCTTGAGGGGGAATAGGTACGAGCAGTACTTC. Protein sequence: CASSLRGNRYEQYF. Supplemented by reference TRBV5-1 and TRBJ2-7, the full variable domain reads KAGVTQTPRYLIKTRGQQVTLSCSPISGHRSVSWYQQTPGQGLQFLFEYFSETQRNKGNFPGRFSGRQFSNSRSEMNVSTLELGDSALYLCASSLRGNRYEQYFGPGTRLTVT.

V is TRBV4-3 and J is TRBJ2-7, with TRBD1 matching over 7 bases. With 4 bases clipped from V and 3 bases from J, the junction kept 12 bases outside the gene matches. This CDR3 spans 16 amino acids. Germline assignment: CDR1 LGHNA and CDR2 YSLEER. The CDR3 nucleotides read TGCGCCAGCAGCCGCGAGACAGGGATAGGGTACTACGAGCAGTACTTC. As protein: CASSRETGIGYYEQYF.

This clone has only one observation. This chain links TRBV11-2 with TRBJ1-3; 9 bases fit TRBD1. Per the germline V gene, CDR1 is SGHAT and CDR2 is FQNNGV. V shed 1 base and J 8 bases; nucleotides not matched to a gene: 6. CDR3 length: 15 residues. The CDR3 loop is CASSLGGTGSDTIYF. CDR3 DNA sequence: TGTGCCAGCAGCTTAGGAGGGACAGGGTCCGACACCATATATTTT. The full variable domain, with the rest looked up from reference TRBV11-2 and TRBJ1-3, is EAGVAQSPRYKIIEKRQSVAFWCNPISGHATLYWYQQILGQGPKLLIQFQNNGVVDDSQLPKDRFSAERLKGVDSTLKIQPAKLEDSAVYLCASSLGGTGSDTIYFGEGSWLTVV.

The rearrangement links TRBV7-3 to TRBJ1-1, with D tentatively TRBD1 (6 bases). Germline values: CDR1 SGHTA, CDR2 FQGTGA. Trimming took off 5 bases at V and 5 bases at J, with 12 bases between the two ends. The length of the CDR3 is 13 residues. CDR3 protein: CASSTKGGTEAFF. The CDR3 nucleotides read TGTGCCAGCAGCACAAAGGGGGGGACTGAAGCTTTCTTT.

V usage is TRBV11-2 and J usage is TRBJ1-2, with TRBD1 matching 10 bases. Germline CDR1 reads SGHAT; CDR2 reads FQNNGV. With 5 bases clipped from V and 4 bases from J, the junction kept 4 bases outside the gene matches. The CDR3 is 14 amino acids. Written as DNA, the CDR3 is TGTGCCAGCAGCGGGACAGGGGCCCTCTATGGCTACACCTTC. Translation gives CASSGTGALYGYTF.

The rearrangement links TRBV3-1 (or the pseudogene TRBV3-2) to TRBJ2-5, with TRBD2 matching 12 bases. The CDR3 spans 14 residues. V lost 4 bases, J lost 4 bases, and 1 base stayed unmatched. Germline-derived CDR1 and CDR2 are LGHDT and YNNKEL (reference sequence). CDR3 in amino acids: CASSRTSGAETQYF. The CDR3 coding sequence is TGTGCCAGCAGCCGGACTAGCGGGGCAGAGACCCAGTACTTC.

J is TRBJ2-7 and V is TRBV7-2; TRBD2 agrees at 12 bases. J lost 6 bases, V lost 1 base, and 4 bases had no gene match. CDR3 length equals 15 residues. Looked up from germline, CDR1 is SGHTA and CDR2 is FQGNSA. The CDR3 nucleotides are TGTGCCAGCAGCTTAGGGGGACTAGCGGGTCTCGAGCAGTACTTC. Its translation is CASSLGGLAGLEQYF.

This sequence joins TRBV6-5 and TRBJ2-1; 11 bases are a match to TRBD1. J lost 5 bases, V lost 6 bases, and 6 bases had no gene match. The CDR3 covers 15 residues. From germline, CDR1 is MNHEY and CDR2 SVGAGI. The CDR3 reads CASRPPGQGDNEQFF. CDR3 nucleotides: TGTGCCAGCAGACCACCGGGACAGGGGGACAATGAGCAGTTCTTC.

The sample holds a few counts of this clone. V gene TRBV19 combines with J gene TRBJ1-5; TRBD1 aligns across 7 bases. The CDR3 sequence is 15 residues long. Germline V CDR1 and CDR2: LNHDA, SQIVND (reference sequence). J gave up 5 bases and V 3 bases, and 7 bases lay outside the gene matches. The CDR3 loop reads CASSIGQAFDQPQHF. The CDR3, as DNA: TGTGCCAGTAGTATTGGACAGGCCTTTGATCAGCCCCAGCATTTT.